This T cell receptor (beta chain) was captured by sequencing in a study of CD8 T cells in ankylosing spondylitis. Regarding the study as a whole: It was reported that disease-linked clones were significantly enriched in matched ankylosing spondylitis synovial fluid.

TCRdb ran MiXCR on the 5' RACE reads and lists one entry per CDR3 protein. Counted here are 150,000 to 200,000 distinct CDR3 sequences, roughly 12% occurring once; the ten biggest clones make up just under 30%. Germline CDR1 is LNHNV and CDR2 is YYDKDF (reference sequence). The CDR3 is 15 amino acids. With 0 bases clipped from V and 6 bases from J, the junction kept 8 bases outside the gene matches. The sample holds many counts of this clonotype. Antigen: not known. The specimen sequenced was blood, either unsorted or a sorted T cell fraction (not recorded which). The clonotype was recovered from a male donor with ankylosing spondylitis or in good health (not recorded which). The rearrangement joins TRBV15 to TRBJ2-7; 7 bases map to TRBD2. The DNA of the CDR3 is TGTGCCACCAGCAGAGATAAAGCGGGAAGTCGCGAGCAGTACTTC. This encodes CATSRDKAGSREQYF.